Below, 6 T cell receptor beta chains from the same sample are listed, as sequenced in a study of blood T cell repertoires in COVID-19. Method: immunoSEQ multiplex PCR; TCRdb's copy keeps in-frame clones and lacks some. The data show 150,000 or so clones, roughly 89% seen once. Material: peripheral blood. All receptors derive from a man aged 50 or older with acute or convalescent COVID-19.

This clone was found once. The chain has TRBV18 and TRBJ2-6; possibly TRBD1 for D (5 bases). Trimming left V 6 bases short and J 2 bases short, with 17 bases between. The CDR3 has 17 amino acids. Germline CDR1 is KGHSH and CDR2 is LQKENI. The CDR3 is CASSSFGWTPGANVLTF. For the CDR3, the DNA is TGTGCCAGCTCGTCCTTCGGGTGGACACCTGGGGCCAACGTCCTGACTTTC.

CDR3 bases: TGTGCCAGCTCACTTACAGGGATCCAAAATAATTCACCCCTCCACTTT. Its translation is CASSLTGIQNNSPLHF. This chain connects TRBV18 to TRBJ1-6; a possible D gene is TRBD1 (6 bases). The CDR3 runs 16 residues. V lost 4 bases, J lost 5 bases, and 15 bases lay in between. Germline V gene sequence: CDR1 KGHSH, CDR2 LQKENI.

A word on this clone: Germline and junction disagree at one end, which may indicate a read error. J is TRBJ1-1 and V is TRBV28; 7 nucleotides line up with TRBD1. The CDR3 loop spans 11 amino acids. Germline loops: CDR1 MDHEN, CDR2 SYDVKM. CDR3 residues: CASSLTTGTEF. Written as DNA, the CDR3 is TGTGCCAGCAGTTTAACCACCGGGACAGAATTT.

The chain uses TRBV7-3 and TRBJ2-2; 9 bases are a match to TRBD1. CDR3 size: 19 residues. The J segment lost 0 bases and the V segment lost 5 bases, leaving 13 bases of the junction unmatched. CDR1 is SGHTA, CDR2 FQGTGA, per germline. The CDR3 here is CASSHHRYRGPANTGELFF. The CDR3 DNA sequence: TGTGCCAGCAGCCATCATAGATACAGGGGGCCCGCGAACACCGGGGAGCTGTTTTTT.

This clone was found once. The chain couples TRBV29-1 to TRBJ2-1; 7 bases map to TRBD2. V shed 4 bases, J shed 8 bases, and the junction held 14 bases outside the gene matches. There are 15 residues in the CDR3. Germline loops: CDR1 SQVTM, CDR2 ANQGSEA. CDR3 nucleotides: TGCAGCGTTGTAGGGGTTGCGACTAGCAGCGATGAGCAGTTCTTC. Translated: CSVVGVATSSDEQFF.

The V call is TRBV12-3 or TRBV12-4, the J call TRBJ2-1; D gene ambiguous. The CDR3 consists of 13 residues. V lost 2 bases and J 7 bases, leaving 9 bases between the germline ends. Here the CDR3 DNA reads TGTGCCAGCAGTTTATTAGTAATAAATGAGCAGTTCTTC. Translation gives CASSLLVINEQFF.